This T cell receptor beta chain was recorded in a study of technical replicates of blood from four donors. The data were produced by immunoSEQ multiplex PCR, yet TCRdb's version contains in-frame clones alone and is incomplete. The sample yields 90,000 to 100,000 clones, 90% to 97% seen once. The CDR3 runs to 14 residues. Germline V gives CDR1 LGHNA, CDR2 YNFKEQ. V lost 0 bases to trimming and J lost 0 bases, with 6 bases between them. Sequences were obtained from T cells isolated from PBMCs. The TCR originated in a human donor in good health. The chain employs TRBV4-2 and TRBJ2-7; no clear D gene. The chain's CDR3 is CASSQDPVSYEQYF. The CDR3 region has the DNA TGTGCCAGCAGCCAAGACCCAGTCTCCTACGAGCAGTACTTC.